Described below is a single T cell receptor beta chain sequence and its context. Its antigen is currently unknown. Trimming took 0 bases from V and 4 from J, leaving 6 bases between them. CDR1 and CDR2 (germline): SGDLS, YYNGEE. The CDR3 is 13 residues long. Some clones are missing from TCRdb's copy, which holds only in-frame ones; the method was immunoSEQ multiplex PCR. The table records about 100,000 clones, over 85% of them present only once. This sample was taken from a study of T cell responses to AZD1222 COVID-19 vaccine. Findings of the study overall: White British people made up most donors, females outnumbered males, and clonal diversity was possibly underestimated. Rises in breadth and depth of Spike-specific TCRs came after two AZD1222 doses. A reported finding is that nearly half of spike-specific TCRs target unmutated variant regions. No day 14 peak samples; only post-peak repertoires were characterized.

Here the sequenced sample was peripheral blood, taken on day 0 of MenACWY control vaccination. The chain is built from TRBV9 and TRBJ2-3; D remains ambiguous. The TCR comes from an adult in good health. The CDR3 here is CASSVGSPDTQYF. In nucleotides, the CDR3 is TGTGCCAGCAGCGTAGGTTCTCCAGATACGCAGTATTTT.